The rows below give T cell receptor beta chains drawn from one sample of a study of spatial heterogeneity in lung cancer. TCRdb analysed the 5' RACE reads with MiXCR anew, one entry per CDR3 protein. The sample has around 41,000 distinct CDR3 sequences, approximately 6.3% seen once. This sample comprised PBMCs, obtained at surgery. Every receptor here comes from a female donor with early-stage non-small cell lung cancer. The CDR3 runs from the conserved cysteine through the conserved F or W. A D gene is named only where the DNA matches it firmly. Clone size, where shown, is once, few, many, or a class for clones that have expanded.

j_call v_call clone_size d_call cdr3_aa cdr3_nt
TRBJ2-7 TRBV24-1 . . CATSDAAGANYEQYF TGTGCCACCAGTGATGCTGCGGGGGCCAACTACGAGCAGTACTTC
TRBJ2-2 TRBV7-7 many TRBD1 CASRYRQGTGELFF TGTGCTAGCAGATATCGACAGGGGACCGGGGAGCTGTTTTTT
TRBJ1-2 TRBV20-1 few . CSALDISNYGYTF TGCAGTGCCTTGGACATCTCTAACTATGGCTACACCTTC
TRBJ2-6 TRBV6-5 many . CASTSTGSGANVLTF TGTGCCAGCACTAGCACAGGCTCTGGGGCCAACGTCCTGACTTTC
TRBJ1-1 TRBV30 . . CAWKSGTQNTEAFF TGTGCCTGGAAGTCAGGGACGCAAAACACTGAAGCTTTCTTT
TRBJ1-4 TRBV12-3/TRBV12-4 few . CASSFSQGEKLFF TGTGCCAGCAGTTTTTCCCAGGGTGAAAAACTGTTTTTT
TRBJ2-5 TRBV3-1 many TRBD2 CASSPRGSGGSGSTQYF TGTGCCAGCAGCCCTCGGGGTAGCGGGGGGTCAGGGTCGACCCAGTACTTC
TRBJ1-2 TRBV4-1 . . CASSQGTRGANYGYTF TGCGCCAGCAGCCAGGGGACCCGGGGTGCTAACTATGGCTACACCTTC
TRBJ2-2 TRBV25-1 many . CASSEYIGTGSGNTGELFF TGTGCCAGCAGTGAATATATTGGGACGGGTTCTGGGAACACCGGGGAGCTGTTTTTT
TRBJ2-1 TRBV5-4 . TRBD2 CASSLERGGSYNEQFF TGTGCCAGCAGCTTGGAGCGCGGGGGGAGCTACAATGAGCAGTTCTTC
TRBJ1-1 TRBV7-9 . . CASSFAPAEAFF .
TRBJ2-5 TRBV6-5 many . CASRAGTPPETQYF TGTGCCAGCAGGGCCGGGACCCCCCCTGAGACCCAGTACTTC
TRBJ1-6 TRBV7-6 . . CASSPPGHF TGTGCCAGCAGCCCGCCTGGGCACTTT
TRBJ1-1 TRBV10-3 many . CAISENTEAFF TGTGCCATCAGTGAGAACACTGAAGCTTTCTTT
TRBJ2-2 TRBV2 few TRBD1 CASSNRQGMGTGELFF TGTGCCAGCAGTAACCGACAGGGGATGGGGACCGGGGAGCTGTTTTTT
TRBJ2-2 TRBV7-2 many . CASSPVNTGELFF TGTGCCAGCAGTCCAGTGAACACCGGGGAGCTGTTTTTT
TRBJ2-5 TRBV10-3 many . CAISESGEQETQYF TGTGCCATCAGTGAGTCTGGGGAGCAAGAGACCCAGTACTTC
TRBJ1-1 TRBV3-1 many . CASSQDRNTNTEAFF TGTGCCAGCAGCCAAGATCGCAACACGAACACTGAAGCTTTCTTT
TRBJ2-3 TRBV9 . TRBD2 CASSVAGLAGGPGTDTQYF TGTGCCAGCAGCGTAGCGGGACTAGCGGGGGGGCCGGGCACAGATACGCAGTATTTT
TRBJ2-5 TRBV6-2/TRBV6-3 . . CASSYGDWAQETQYF TGTGCCAGCAGTTACGGGGACTGGGCACAAGAGACCCAGTACTTC
TRBJ1-1 TRBV5-1 many TRBD1 CASSFTGVTEAFF TGCGCCAGCAGCTTCACAGGGGTCACTGAAGCTTTCTTT
TRBJ2-5 TRBV27 many TRBD2 CASSLAGGSKKTQYF TGTGCCAGCAGTCTAGCGGGGGGGTCTAAGAAGACCCAGTACTTC
TRBJ1-2 TRBV7-9 . TRBD1 CASSLEQGVNYGYTF TGTGCCAGCAGCTTAGAGCAGGGGGTGAACTATGGCTACACCTTC
TRBJ2-1 TRBV18 many . CASSPQGSSYNEQFF TGTGCCAGCTCACCTCAGGGAAGCTCCTACAATGAGCAGTTCTTC
TRBJ1-5 TRBV25-1 many . CASSDRGYQPQHF TGTGCCAGCAGTGATCGGGGTTATCAGCCCCAGCATTTT
TRBJ2-7 TRBV7-2 few TRBD1 CASSLDRVSEQYF TGTGCCAGCAGCTTGGACAGGGTGAGCGAGCAGTACTTC